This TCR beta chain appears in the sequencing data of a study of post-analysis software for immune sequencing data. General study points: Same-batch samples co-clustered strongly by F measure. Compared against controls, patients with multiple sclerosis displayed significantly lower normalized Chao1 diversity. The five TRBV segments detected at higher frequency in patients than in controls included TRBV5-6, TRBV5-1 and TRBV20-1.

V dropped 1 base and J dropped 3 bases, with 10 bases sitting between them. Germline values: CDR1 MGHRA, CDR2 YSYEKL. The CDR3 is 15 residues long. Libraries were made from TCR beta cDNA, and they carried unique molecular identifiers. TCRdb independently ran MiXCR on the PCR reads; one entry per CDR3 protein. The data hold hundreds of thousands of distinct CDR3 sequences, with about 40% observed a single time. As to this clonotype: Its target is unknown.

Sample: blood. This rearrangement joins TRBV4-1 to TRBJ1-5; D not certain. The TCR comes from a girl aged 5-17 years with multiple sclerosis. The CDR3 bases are TGCGCCAGCAGCCAAGTCGTTTGGGTCAATCAGCCCCAGCATTTT. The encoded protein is CASSQVVWVNQPQHF.